This TCR beta chain comes out of a study of cytomegalovirus exposure and HLA in healthy donors. V trimming: 2 bases; J trimming: 6 bases; junction bases outside the gene matches: 9. Germline CDR1 is GTSNPN and CDR2 is SVGIG (reference sequence). CDR3 length equals 16 residues. In the case of this clone: Antigen unknown.

Donors were nominally healthy when sampled, though unrecorded immune exposures were likely. The study, taken as a whole, reports: TCR beta V- and J-gene trimming was later associated with a missense DCLRE1C variant.

With 60 Vbeta and 13 Jbeta primers, the PCR was carried out. Profiling relied on immunoSEQ multiplex PCR, and the TCRdb table lists in-frame clones only, not all of them. Of about 120,000 clones in the sample, 70% to 80% were seen once. Sequences were obtained from PBMCs. This rearrangement joins TRBV30 to TRBJ2-3; TRBD2 matches 12 bases. The TCR originated in a human donor in good health. CDR3 bases: TGTGCCTGGAGTCATCTAGCGGGGGGGGTACAGGATACGCAGTATTTT. Amino acids: CAWSHLAGGVQDTQYF. Using reference TRBV30 and TRBJ2-3 for the parts outside the CDR3, the full variable domain is SQTIHQWPATLVQPVGSPLSLECTVEGTSNPNLYWYRQAAGRGLQLLFYSVGIGQISSEVPQNLSASRPQDRQFILSSKKLLLSDSGFYLCAWSHLAGGVQDTQYFGPGTRLTVL.